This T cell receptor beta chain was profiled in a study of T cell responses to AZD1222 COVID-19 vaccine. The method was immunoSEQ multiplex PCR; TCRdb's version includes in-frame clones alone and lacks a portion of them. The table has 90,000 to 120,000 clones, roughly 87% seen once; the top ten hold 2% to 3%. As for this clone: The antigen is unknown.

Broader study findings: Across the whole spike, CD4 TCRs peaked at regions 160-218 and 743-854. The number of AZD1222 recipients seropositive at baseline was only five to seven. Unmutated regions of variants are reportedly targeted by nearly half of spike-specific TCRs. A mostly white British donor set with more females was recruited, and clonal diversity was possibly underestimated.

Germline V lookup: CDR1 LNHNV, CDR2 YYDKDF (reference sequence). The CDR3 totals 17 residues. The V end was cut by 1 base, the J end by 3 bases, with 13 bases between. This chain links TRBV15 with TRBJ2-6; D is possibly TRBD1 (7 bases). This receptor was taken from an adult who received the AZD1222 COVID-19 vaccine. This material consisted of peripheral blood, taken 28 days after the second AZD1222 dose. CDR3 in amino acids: CATSRATRDSGANVLTF. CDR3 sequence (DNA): TGTGCCACCAGCAGAGCGACGCGGGACAGTGGGGCCAACGTCCTGACTTTC. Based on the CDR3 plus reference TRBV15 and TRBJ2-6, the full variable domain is DAMVIQNPRYQVTQFGKPVTLSCSQTLNHNVMYWYQQKSSQAPKLLFHYYDKDFNNEADTPDNFQSRRPNTSFCFLDIRSPGLGDTAMYLCATSRATRDSGANVLTFGAGSRLTVL.